These 2 T cell receptor beta chains were all obtained from the same sample, sequenced in a study of blood T cell repertoires in COVID-19 (TCRdb year 2020). Library construction relied on the immunoSEQ multiplex PCR assay. TCRdb mirrors the immuneACCESS table, restricted to in-frame sequences. Some clones are absent from its copies; in checked studies, under half trace to an unresolved V gene, and the reason for the others is unknown. The sample contains about 59,000 clones, almost 80% of them found a single time. The top ten clones comprise roughly 12% of the sample. The material sequenced was peripheral blood. These receptors were obtained from a man older than 75 with acute or convalescent COVID-19.

CDR3 nucleotide sequence: TGTGCCAGCAGCTTATTGAGGGAGGGGAAAGCTTTCTTT. Translating it yields CASSLLREGKAFF. The V and J genes are TRBV11-2 and TRBJ1-1, with TRBD1 as a possible D gene (5 bases). The CDR3 extends over 13 amino acids. Germline CDR1 and CDR2: SGHAT and FQNNGV. The V gene lost 2 bases and the J gene lost 9 bases, with 13 bases spanning the gap.

This clone was seen more than once but under ten times. The J gene is TRBJ1-2, the V gene TRBV5-4; the match to TRBD1 covers 9 bases. The trim removed 4 bases at V and 6 bases at J, leaving 16 bases unmatched. Looked up from germline, CDR1 is SGHNT and CDR2 is YYREEE (reference sequence). The CDR3 has 17 amino acids. This CDR3 is CASSRGTGRAEGDGYTF. In DNA, the CDR3 is TGTGCCAGCAGCCGCGGGACAGGGAGGGCGGAGGGGGATGGCTACACCTTC.